These 10 T cell receptor beta chains share one sample of origin, sequenced in a study of T cells after yellow fever vaccination. TCRdb reprocessed the 5' RACE reads via MiXCR and lists one record per CDR3 protein. This sample has around 310,000 distinct CDR3 sequences, with 8.7% found just once. The sequenced sample was PBMCs, obtained on the day of the first yellow fever vaccination. The receptor source for this set is a man aged 18 to 29 who received the YFV17D yellow fever vaccine.

This clonotype was counted at least ten times. The chain uses TRBV4-2 and TRBJ2-7; no definite D call. V shed 1 base and J shed 5 bases, with 12 bases lying between them. CDR1 and CDR2 (germline): LGHNA, YNFKEQ. The CDR3 is made up of 14 amino acids. The CDR3 DNA sequence: TGTGCCAGCAGCCAAGCGAACGTCGTTGACGAGCAGTACTTC. It translates to CASSQANVVDEQYF.

V is TRBV7-2 and J is TRBJ2-1, with 7 bases that match TRBD1. The V gene end was trimmed by 4 bases and the J gene end by 5 bases; junction bases not matched to a gene: 5. CDR3 length: 14 amino acids. The germline V gene encodes CDR1 SGHTA and CDR2 FQGNSA. CDR3 bases: TGTGCCAGCAGCTCCCGGGACAGACACAATGAGCAGTTCTTC. This sequence encodes CASSSRDRHNEQFF.

The chain joins TRBV6-2 or TRBV6-3 to TRBJ2-7, with D hard to call. The germline gives CDR1 MNHEY, CDR2 SVGEGT. V was shortened by 4 bases and J by 0 bases, with 10 bases between the two germline ends. The CDR3 contains 14 residues. This CDR3 is CASSSRTDSYEQYF. In DNA, the CDR3 is TGTGCCAGCAGTTCCCGGACGGACTCCTACGAGCAGTACTTC.

In its sample, this clonotype was seen a few times. The chain is built from TRBV4-1 and TRBJ1-5, with 9 positions matching TRBD1. Trimming cost V 5 bases and J 5 bases; bases outside gene matches: 4. Per the germline V gene, CDR1 is MGHRA and CDR2 is YSYEKL. The CDR3 length is 14 residues. The CDR3 protein is CASSVDRGHQPQHF. The CDR3 nucleotides are TGCGCCAGCAGCGTGGACAGGGGCCATCAGCCCCAGCATTTT.

This clonotype has more than one count but fewer than ten. The V call is TRBV6-2 or TRBV6-3, the J call TRBJ2-7, with TRBD1 matching 9 bases. This CDR3 has 16 residues. Germline-derived CDR1 and CDR2 are MNHEY and SVGEGT. The trim removed 0 bases at V and 5 bases at J, leaving 8 bases unmatched. CDR3: CASSYSPGQGSHEQYF. Written as DNA, the CDR3 is TGTGCCAGCAGTTACTCGCCGGGACAGGGTTCCCACGAGCAGTACTTC.

This chain uses TRBV7-3 with TRBJ2-3; 10 nucleotides align to TRBD2. The CDR3 totals 15 residues. The germline gives CDR1 SGHTA, CDR2 FQGTGA. V shed 6 bases and J 3 bases; nucleotides not matched to a gene: 6. The CDR3 sequence: CASSQLAGLTDTQYF. CDR3 bases: TGTGCCAGCAGTCAACTAGCGGGGTTAACAGATACGCAGTATTTT.

Only a few counts were recorded for this clonotype. The chain employs TRBV4-1 and TRBJ1-6; unclear D gene. This CDR3 spans 13 amino acids. CDR1 is MGHRA and CDR2 is YSYEKL in the germline V gene. With 1 base removed from V and 6 bases from J, the gap between germline ends came to 4 bases. The CDR3 region is CASSQASNSPLHF. In nucleotides, the CDR3 is TGCGCCAGCAGCCAAGCTAGTAATTCACCCCTCCACTTT.

V usage is TRBV7-2 and J usage is TRBJ1-5, with D hard to call. The V end lost 3 bases, the J end lost 0 bases, and 9 bases lay between the germline ends. The CDR3 spans 15 residues. Germline CDR1 SGHTA, CDR2 FQGNSA. CDR3 protein: CASSLVSNSNQPQHF. For the CDR3, the DNA is TGTGCCAGCAGCTTGGTCAGCAATAGCAATCAGCCCCAGCATTTT.

Many counts were recorded for this clonotype. V is TRBV7-9 and J is TRBJ1-1; D is uncertain. Trimming left V 1 base short and J 4 bases short, with 4 bases between. Germline V gene sequence: CDR1 SEHNR, CDR2 FQNEAQ (reference sequence). The CDR3 covers 12 residues. CDR3 residues: CASSLVVTEAFF. CDR3 sequence (DNA): TGTGCCAGCAGCTTAGTTGTCACTGAAGCTTTCTTT.

Only a few counts were recorded for this clonotype. V and J are TRBV29-1 and TRBJ2-7; 8 bases are a match to TRBD1. Germline lookup yields CDR1 SQVTM and CDR2 ANQGSEA. J gave up 4 bases and V 7 bases, and 6 bases lay outside the gene matches. The CDR3 is 12 residues long. The CDR3 DNA reads TGCAGCGGAGACAGGGGACGATACGAGCAGTACGTC. As protein: CSGDRGRYEQYV.